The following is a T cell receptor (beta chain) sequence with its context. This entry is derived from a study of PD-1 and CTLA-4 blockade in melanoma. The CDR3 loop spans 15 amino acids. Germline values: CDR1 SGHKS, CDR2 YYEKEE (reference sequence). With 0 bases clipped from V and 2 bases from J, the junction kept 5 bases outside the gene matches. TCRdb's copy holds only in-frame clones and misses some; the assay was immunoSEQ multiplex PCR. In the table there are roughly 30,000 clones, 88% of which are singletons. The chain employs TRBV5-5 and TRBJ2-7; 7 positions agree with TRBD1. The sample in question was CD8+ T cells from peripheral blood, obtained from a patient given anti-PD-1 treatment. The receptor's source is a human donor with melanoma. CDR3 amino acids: CASSLDWTGPYEQYF. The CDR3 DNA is TGTGCCAGCAGCTTGGATTGGACAGGCCCCTACGAGCAGTACTTC.